The clone carrying this TCR beta chain was detected only a few times. Within the sample, other DNA sequences also encode this same CDR3. The CDR3 extends over 13 amino acids. Germline V gene lookup returns CDR1 KGHSH and CDR2 LQKENI. V was shortened by 5 bases and J by 2 bases, with 9 bases between the two germline ends. These data belong to a study of blood T cell repertoires in COVID-19. Here immunoSEQ multiplex PCR was the method, and the copy in TCRdb shows in-frame clones only, minus some. This sample has over 200,000 clones, with 88% found just once. This clonotype originated in a woman between 55 and 75 years old with acute or convalescent COVID-19. The genes are TRBV18 and TRBJ1-1; D is undetermined. Sequences were obtained from peripheral blood. The DNA of the CDR3 is TGTGCCAGCTCAGTCTCAGAAAACACTGAAGCTTTCTTT. Translated, it gives CASSVSENTEAFF.